This T cell receptor (beta chain) was sequenced in a study of blood T cell repertoires in COVID-19. Here immunoSEQ multiplex PCR was the method, and the copy in TCRdb shows in-frame clones only, minus some. In the table there are approximately 300,000 clones, around nine tenths of which are singletons. The length of the CDR3 is 13 residues. Germline V gene lookup returns CDR1 SGDLS and CDR2 YYNGEE. The V gene lost 10 bases and the J gene lost 6 bases, with 17 bases spanning the gap. The chain joins TRBV9 to TRBJ2-4; D may be TRBD2 (6 bases). This TCR was recovered from a man aged 60-69 years who had recovered from COVID-19. Material for sequencing was PBMCs or T cells enriched from blood (not recorded which). The CDR3 region has the DNA TGTGCCTCGAGTGGGACTCCTTTAAACATTCAGTACTTC. It encodes CASSGTPLNIQYF. Full variable domain (missing parts from reference TRBV9 and TRBJ2-4): DSGVTQTPKHLITATGQRVTLRCSPRSGDLSVYWYQQSLDQGLQFLIQYYNGEERAKGNILERFSAQQFPDLHSELNLSSLELGDSALYFCASSGTPLNIQYFGAGTRLSVL.